The following is a T cell receptor (beta chain) sequence with its context. As yet, its antigen is unknown. This record belongs to a study of cytomegalovirus exposure and HLA in healthy donors. Overall study results and limits: An assumption of roughly uniform sequencing depth across donors underlay the presence/absence analyses. TCR beta V- and J-gene trimming was later associated with a missense DCLRE1C variant. A few of the chains that were CMV-associated were confirmed in vitro to be specific for CMV antigens.

Healthy donors of bone marrow made up the group. This CDR3 spans 15 amino acids. CDR1 is KGHSH and CDR2 is LQKENI in the germline V gene. V was trimmed by 3 bases and J by 7 bases, leaving 18 bases between them. The primer mix had 60 Vbeta and 13 Jbeta primers. The data were produced by immunoSEQ multiplex PCR, yet TCRdb's version contains in-frame clones alone and is incomplete. The data show 110,000 or so clones, around 77% seen once. The chain employs TRBV18 and TRBJ1-1; tentatively, D is TRBD1 (5 bases). The TCR originated in a woman aged 25-40 years in good health and CMV-seropositive. Sequencing input: PBMCs. CDR3 loop: CASSPPRGGSLEAFF. CDR3 in DNA: TGTGCCAGCTCACCGCCCCGGGGGGGATCCCTTGAAGCTTTCTTT.